One and the same sample provided the 4 T cell receptor beta chains below, sequenced in a study of Graves' ophthalmopathy and Graves' hyperthyroidism. For repertoire sequencing, the TCR beta CDR3 regions were amplified from RNA transcripts. In the first round, RT-PCR was carried out with HTBI primers, and a multiplex PCR formed the second round. TCRdb reanalysed the multiplex PCR reads using MiXCR and keeps one entry per CDR3 protein. The data contain 200,000 to 250,000 distinct CDR3 sequences, roughly 21% of them singletons. The sequenced material came from peripheral blood. These receptors were collected from a woman in her forties or fifties with Graves' ophthalmopathy.

The chain links TRBV6-2 or TRBV6-3 to TRBJ2-4, with TRBD1 matching 12 bases. The ends lost 6 bases at V and 3 bases at J; junction bases unmatched: 3. This CDR3 region has 15 residues. CDR1 and CDR2 from the germline V gene are MNHEY and SVGEGT. For the CDR3, the DNA is TGTGCCAGCAGCGGGACAGGGGGCTTCAAAAACATTCAGTACTTC. Encoded protein: CASSGTGGFKNIQYF.

This clonotype was picked up a small number of times. The gene calls are TRBV28 and TRBJ1-5; maybe TRBD1 (5 bases). The CDR3 is made up of 12 amino acids. Between the trimmed V and J ends, which lost 4 bases and 7 bases, there was a span of 8 bases. CDR1 is MDHEN, CDR2 SYDVKM, per germline. The CDR3 DNA follows: TGTGCCAGCAGTTCCCGGGGGCAGCCCCAGCATTTT. Translated: CASSSRGQPQHF.

This clonotype showed up many times. The chain links TRBV7-6 to TRBJ1-6; D gene ambiguous. CDR1 and CDR2 from the germline V gene are SGHVS and FNYEAQ. This CDR3 spans 16 amino acids. The V gene lost 5 bases and the J gene lost 5 bases, with 16 bases spanning the gap. The chain's CDR3 is CASSQSPAGDNSPLHF. The CDR3, as DNA: TGTGCCAGCAGCCAATCCCCGGCAGGAGATAATTCACCCCTCCACTTT.

Remarks on this clonotype: A much bigger clone sits one base away, suggesting this may be a read error. CDR3 DNA sequence: TGTGGCAGCAGCTATACACGGAACAGGGACACTGAAGCTTTCTTT. It yields the protein CGSSYTRNRDTEAFF. V is TRBV7-8 and J is TRBJ1-1; TRBD1 might be the D (6 bases). Germline V gene sequence: CDR1 SGHVS, CDR2 FQNEAQ. The CDR3 length is 15 residues.